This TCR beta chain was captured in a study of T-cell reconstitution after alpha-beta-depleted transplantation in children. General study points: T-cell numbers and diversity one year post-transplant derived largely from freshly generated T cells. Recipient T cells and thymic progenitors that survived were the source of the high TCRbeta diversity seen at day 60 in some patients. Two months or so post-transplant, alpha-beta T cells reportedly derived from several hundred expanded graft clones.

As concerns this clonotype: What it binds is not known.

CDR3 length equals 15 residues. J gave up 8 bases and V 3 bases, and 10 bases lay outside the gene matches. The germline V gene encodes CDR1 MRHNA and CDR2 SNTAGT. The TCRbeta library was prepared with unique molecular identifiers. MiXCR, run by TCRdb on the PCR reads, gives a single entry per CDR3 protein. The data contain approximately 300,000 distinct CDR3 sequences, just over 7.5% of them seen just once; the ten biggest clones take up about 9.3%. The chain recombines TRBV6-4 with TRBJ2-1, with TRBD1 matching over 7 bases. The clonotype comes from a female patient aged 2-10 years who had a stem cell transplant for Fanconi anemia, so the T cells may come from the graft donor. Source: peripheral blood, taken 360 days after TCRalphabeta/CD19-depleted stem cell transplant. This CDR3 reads CASSERGRAGDEQFF. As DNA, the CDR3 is TGTGCCAGCAGTGAGAGGGGGCGGGCGGGCGATGAGCAGTTCTTC.